The 2 T cell receptor beta chains given below trace back to one sample, sequenced in a study of identical twins. From the 5' RACE reads, TCRdb called clonotypes with MiXCR, one entry per CDR3 protein. The sample carries some 190,000 distinct CDR3 sequences, approximately 15% recorded once. These same records also appear under a second study, on T cells expressing NK-cell markers.

Sequencing was performed on CD8+ T cells sorted from blood. Source of these receptors: a woman aged 18-29 years in good health.

The rearrangement links TRBV5-5 to TRBJ1-1, with D unresolved. This CDR3 spans 12 amino acids. The V end was cut by 3 bases, the J end by 3 bases, with 6 bases between. Germline V gene data show CDR1 as SGHKS and CDR2 as YYEKEE (reference sequence). DNA for the CDR3: TGTGCCAGCAGCTCCAGAGACACTGAAGCTTTCTTT. Amino acids: CASSSRDTEAFF. The complete variable domain, with remaining parts taken from reference TRBV5-5 and TRBJ1-1, reads DAGVTQSPTHLIKTRGQQVTLRCSPISGHKSVSWYQQVLGQGPQFIFQYYEKEERGRGNFPDRFSARQFPNYSSELNVNALLLGDSALYLCASSSRDTEAFFGQGTRLTVV.

This clonotype was seen more than once but under ten times. The V gene is TRBV27, the J gene TRBJ1-1, with 7 bases matching TRBD1. The CDR3 runs 16 residues. With 7 bases clipped from V and 0 bases from J, the junction kept 11 bases outside the gene matches. Germline-derived CDR1 and CDR2 are MNHEY and SMNVEV (reference sequence). Here the CDR3 reads CASKDRDRVLNTEAFF. The CDR3 coding sequence is TGTGCCAGCAAAGATAGAGACAGGGTGCTGAACACTGAAGCTTTCTTT.